Described below is a single TCR beta chain sequence and its context. Healthy adults negative for HIV, lacking recent acute infections or vaccinations, served as donors. The data were taken from a study of shared clonotypes between healthy human individuals. Study in general: The cohort comprised a couple of women and a few men. Their ages spanned 18 to 49 years. Each donor's CD4 naive and CD4 memory cells filled three plates apiece, CD8 naive two, and CD8 memory one.

The CDR3 totals 12 residues. Losses at the gene ends were 10 bases for V and 10 bases for J; bases not matched to a gene: 11. Germline assignment: CDR1 LNHDA and CDR2 SQIVND (reference sequence). Repertoires were generated with immunoSEQ multiplex PCR, while TCRdb's copy carries only in-frame clones and drops some. The table includes 2 million to 2.5 million clones, approximately 94% detected once. The receptor comes from a man younger than 30 in good health. The chain has TRBV19 and TRBJ1-2; 8 nucleotides match TRBD1. Sequenced: naive CD4+ T cells sorted from blood. Stated subset: CD45RA+ positively selected. The CDR3 DNA follows: TGTGCCACTCCGGACAGGGAAGGGGACTACACCTTC. It is translated as CATPDREGDYTF.